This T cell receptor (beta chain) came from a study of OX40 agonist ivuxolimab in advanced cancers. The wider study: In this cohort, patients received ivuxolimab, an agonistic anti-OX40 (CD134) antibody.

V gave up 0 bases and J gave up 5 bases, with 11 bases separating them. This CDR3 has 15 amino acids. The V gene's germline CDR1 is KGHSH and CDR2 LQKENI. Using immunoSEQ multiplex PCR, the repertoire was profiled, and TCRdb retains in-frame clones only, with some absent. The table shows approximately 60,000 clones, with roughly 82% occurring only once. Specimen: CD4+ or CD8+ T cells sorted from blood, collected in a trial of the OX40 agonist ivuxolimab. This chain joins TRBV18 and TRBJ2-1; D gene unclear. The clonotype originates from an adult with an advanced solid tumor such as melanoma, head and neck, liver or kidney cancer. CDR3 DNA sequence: TGTGCCAGCTCACCACCGGGGTCAGGTCACAATGAGCAGTTCTTC. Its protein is CASSPPGSGHNEQFF.